The 21 T cell receptor beta chains in this list originate from one sample, sequenced in a study of CD8 T cells in ankylosing spondylitis. MiXCR was run by TCRdb on the 5' RACE reads, yielding one entry per CDR3 protein. This table holds roughly 230,000 distinct CDR3 sequences, under 20% found once. Sequencing was performed on blood, either unsorted or a sorted T cell fraction (not recorded which). All receptors derive from a male donor with ankylosing spondylitis or in good health (not recorded which).

The CDR3 reads CASSHQGVNEQFF. For the CDR3, the DNA is TGCGCCAGCAGCCACCAGGGAGTGAATGAGCAGTTCTTC. This chain uses TRBV4-1 with TRBJ2-1; D possibly uses TRBD1 or TRBD2 (5 bases each). Trimming took off 3 bases at V and 7 bases at J, with 10 bases between the two ends. CDR1 is MGHRA and CDR2 is YSYEKL in the germline V gene. The CDR3 has 13 residues.

This clonotype has at least ten counts. V usage is TRBV12-3 or TRBV12-4 and J usage is TRBJ2-7; no clear D gene. The CDR3 contains 14 residues. The V gene lost 6 bases and the J gene lost 3 bases, with 15 bases spanning the gap. CDR3 loop: CASSSMRSRYEQYF. CDR3 sequence (DNA): TGTGCCAGCAGCTCGATGCGGAGCCGCTACGAGCAGTACTTC.

The chain combines TRBV4-1 with TRBJ1-1; D may be TRBD1 (6 bases). V lost 1 base and J lost 8, with 20 bases in between. The CDR3 totals 16 residues. Germline V lookup: CDR1 MGHRA, CDR2 YSYEKL. CDR3 amino acids: CASSQVWALLGGEAFF. The CDR3 DNA reads TGCGCCAGCAGCCAAGTCTGGGCACTATTAGGGGGGGAAGCTTTCTTT.

This clonotype has more than one count but fewer than ten. The chain joins TRBV20-1 to TRBJ2-5; no reliable D call. Trimming cost V 6 bases and J 5 bases, with 19 bases left between them. The CDR3 sequence is 14 residues long. CDR1 DFQATT and CDR2 SNEGSKA come from the germline V gene (reference sequence). The CDR3 sequence: CSAGARTWIETQYF. The CDR3 DNA reads TGCAGTGCCGGCGCGAGGACCTGGATTGAGACCCAGTACTTC.

The V and J genes are TRBV12-3 or TRBV12-4 and TRBJ2-6, with D possibly matching TRBD2 (6 bases). The V end was cut by 10 bases, the J end by 0 bases, with 13 bases between. The CDR3 length is 15 residues. In nucleotides, the CDR3 is TGTGCCACCGCGGGACCGATCTCTGGGGCCAACGTCCTGACTTTC. Amino acids: CATAGPISGANVLTF.

This chain connects TRBV11-1 to TRBJ2-7; the D gene is possibly TRBD1 (6 bases). V shed 4 bases and J shed 1 base, with 23 bases lying between them. The CDR3 is 18 amino acids. Germline lookup yields CDR1 SGHAT and CDR2 FQDESV (reference sequence). The CDR3 region has the DNA TGTGCCAGCAGCTCTCCGGGACACGATTCGAGAGGTTCCTACGAGCAGTACTTC. Its translation: CASSSPGHDSRGSYEQYF.

This clonotype occurred a few times. The rearrangement uses TRBV4-1 and TRBJ2-7; D is undetermined. This CDR3 has 13 residues. The germline V gene encodes CDR1 MGHRA and CDR2 YSYEKL. The V gene lost 2 bases and the J gene lost 1 base, with 6 bases spanning the gap. DNA of the CDR3: TGCGCCAGCAGCCAAATAGAGTCCTACGAGCAGTACTTC. Translated, it gives CASSQIESYEQYF.

Comments on this clonotype: A much larger clone differs from this one at a single base, so this may be a read error. The gene calls are TRBV6-5 and TRBJ2-1; the D gene is possibly TRBD2 (5 bases). The germline V gene has CDR1 MNHEY and CDR2 SVGAGI. The V end was cut by 2 bases, the J end by 8 bases, with 7 bases between. This CDR3 is built from 12 residues. The CDR3, as DNA: TGTGCCAGCAGTTACGCCGGGGATGAGCAGTTCTTC. This codes for CASSYAGDEQFF.

The chain uses TRBV29-1 and TRBJ2-7; unclear D gene. There are 14 residues in the CDR3. Trimming left V 3 bases short and J 4 bases short, with 16 bases between. Germline-derived CDR1 and CDR2 are SQVTM and ANQGSEA. This CDR3 is CSVDGVKGSYEQYF. CDR3 nucleotide sequence: TGCAGCGTTGATGGGGTCAAAGGATCTTACGAGCAGTACTTC.

The chain recombines TRBV2 with TRBJ2-7; 10 nucleotides match TRBD2. Trimming took 5 bases from V and 4 from J; bases not matched to a gene: 8. Germline V lookup: CDR1 SNHLY, CDR2 FYNNEI. The CDR3 loop spans 15 amino acids. CDR3 sequence: CASSPPSGRTYEQYF. CDR3 sequence (DNA): TGTGCCAGCAGTCCCCCTAGCGGGAGAACATACGAGCAGTACTTC.

The table lists this clonotype with many counts. The chain couples TRBV9 to TRBJ2-3; D call uncertain. The CDR3 length is 12 residues. With 1 base removed from V and 4 bases from J, the gap between germline ends came to 4 bases. Germline CDR1 reads SGDLS; CDR2 reads YYNGEE. The CDR3 protein is CASSVSADTQYF. CDR3 coding DNA: TGTGCCAGCAGCGTATCCGCAGATACGCAGTATTTT. The full variable domain, in which reference TRBV9 and TRBJ2-3 provide the parts outside the CDR3, is DSGVTQTPKHLITATGQRVTLRCSPRSGDLSVYWYQQSLDQGLQFLIQYYNGEERAKGNILERFSAQQFPDLHSELNLSSLELGDSALYFCASSVSADTQYFGPGTRLTVL.

This clonotype occurred a few times. The V call is TRBV9, the J call TRBJ2-7; TRBD1 agrees at 8 bases. With V trimmed by 6 bases and J by 4 bases, 15 bases remained unmatched. The CDR3 extends over 16 amino acids. The germline gives CDR1 SGDLS, CDR2 YYNGEE. As DNA, the CDR3 is TGTGCCAGCAAGGGGGATCGACGACAGGGGATGTACGAGCAGTACTTC. Its protein product is CASKGDRRQGMYEQYF.

In its sample, this clonotype was seen a few times. The chain couples TRBV9 to TRBJ1-2; D is undetermined. Germline lookup yields CDR1 SGDLS and CDR2 YYNGEE. The CDR3 loop spans 12 amino acids. The V end was cut by 2 bases, the J end by 4 bases, with 6 bases between. The CDR3 is CASSVPRYGYTF. The CDR3 DNA is TGTGCCAGCAGCGTCCCCCGCTATGGCTACACCTTC. Full variable domain (outside the CDR3, taken from reference TRBV9 and TRBJ1-2): DSGVTQTPKHLITATGQRVTLRCSPRSGDLSVYWYQQSLDQGLQFLIQYYNGEERAKGNILERFSAQQFPDLHSELNLSSLELGDSALYFCASSVPRYGYTFGSGTRLTVV.

This clonotype was counted ten times or more. The chain links TRBV7-2 to TRBJ2-7; D gene ambiguous. The germline V and J ends were trimmed by 6 bases and 4 bases, with 13 bases remaining between them. CDR3 length: 13 residues. Germline V gene data show CDR1 as SGHTA and CDR2 as FQGNSA. The CDR3 bases are TGTGCCAGCAGGGATCTAGGATTGTACGAGCAGTACTTC. It translates to CASRDLGLYEQYF.

This clonotype was detected a few times. The chain links TRBV27 to TRBJ2-7; 12 bases line up with TRBD2. V shed 5 bases and J 2 bases; nucleotides not matched to a gene: 1. There are 14 residues in the CDR3. Germline V gives CDR1 MNHEY, CDR2 SMNVEV (reference sequence). The CDR3 region is CASSASGRAYEQYF. The CDR3 DNA reads as TGTGCCAGCAGTGCTAGCGGGAGGGCCTACGAGCAGTACTTC.

Comments on this clonotype: A junction boundary mismatches the germline segment, possibly from a read error. The V and J genes are TRBV9 and TRBJ1-2, with 9 bases fitting TRBD1. Looked up from germline, CDR1 is SGDLS and CDR2 is YYNGEE. The CDR3 loop spans 15 amino acids. This CDR3 is CASSVGPQGAVGFTF. The CDR3 nucleotides are TGTGCCAGCAGCGTAGGCCCACAGGGGGCGGTTGGCTTCACCTTC.

The chain recombines TRBV20-1 with TRBJ2-7, with TRBD1 as a possible D gene (6 bases). Trimming took 1 base from V and 4 from J, leaving 11 bases between them. The CDR3 spans 13 residues. Germline V gene lookup returns CDR1 DFQATT and CDR2 SNEGSKA (reference sequence). The CDR3 loop is CSARADRIYEQYF. The CDR3 nucleotides are TGCAGTGCTAGAGCCGACAGGATTTACGAGCAGTACTTC.

This chain joins TRBV6-6 and TRBJ2-1; the D is unclear. V was trimmed by 6 bases and J by 9 bases, leaving 9 bases between them. The length of the CDR3 is 11 residues. Germline V gene data show CDR1 as MNHNY and CDR2 as SVGAGI (reference sequence). The CDR3, as DNA: TGTGCCAGCAGATTTACGGCTGAGCAGTTCTTC. Its translation: CASRFTAEQFF.

This clonotype was seen repeatedly, ten times or more. V gene TRBV29-1 combines with J gene TRBJ2-2; unclear D gene. This CDR3 region has 12 residues. Trimming stripped 7 bases from V and 8 bases from J, with 14 bases between. Germline CDR1 and CDR2: SQVTM and ANQGSEA. CDR3 loop: CSAGRSLGELFF. The CDR3 nucleotides read TGCAGCGCCGGAAGGAGTTTGGGGGAGCTGTTTTTT.

Many counts were recorded for this clonotype. The chain couples TRBV12-3 or TRBV12-4 to TRBJ2-5; D ambiguous. With 4 bases removed from V and 1 base from J, the gap between germline ends came to 10 bases. The CDR3 is 14 residues long. The CDR3 here is CASSSGQTQETQYF. The CDR3 region has the DNA TGTGCCAGCAGTTCCGGCCAGACCCAAGAGACCCAGTACTTC.

This clonotype was picked up many times. This chain uses TRBV5-1 with TRBJ2-1; 8 nucleotides align to TRBD2. With V trimmed by 6 bases and J by 7 bases, 15 bases remained unmatched. The length of the CDR3 is 16 residues. Germline V gene data show CDR1 as SGHRS and CDR2 as YFSETQ. CDR3 sequence reads: CASNPPSGSSRNEQFF. In nucleotides, the CDR3 is TGCGCCAGCAACCCGCCAAGCGGGAGTTCTAGGAATGAGCAGTTCTTC.